This entry lists 9 T cell receptor beta chains sequenced from one sample in a study of B cell selection in AIRE deficiency. Here immunoSEQ multiplex PCR was the method, and the copy in TCRdb shows in-frame clones only, minus some. The table lists about 24,000 clones, about 96% of them singletons. Conventional CD4 T cells were sorted as CD4+CD127+ cells. The sample consisted of CD4+CD127+ conventional T cells sorted from PBMCs. The receptor set was obtained from a human donor in good health.

V usage is TRBV7-2 and J usage is TRBJ2-7; D tentatively reads TRBD1 or TRBD2 (5 bases each). Trimming removed 5 bases from V and 3 bases from J, with 14 bases in between. The CDR3 covers 14 residues. Germline values: CDR1 SGHTA, CDR2 FQGNSA. The CDR3 DNA is TGTGCCAGCAGCCCCCGGGACGGAGGCTACGAGCAGTACTTC. Its protein is CASSPRDGGYEQYF.

The chain is built from TRBV29-1 and TRBJ2-1, with 9 positions matching TRBD1. With 7 bases clipped from V and 4 bases from J, the junction kept 8 bases outside the gene matches. Germline CDR1 is SQVTM and CDR2 is ANQGSEA. The CDR3 runs 14 residues. The CDR3 region has the DNA TGCAGCGCCTATGGGGACAGGGTTTACAATGAGCAGTTCTTC. Protein sequence: CSAYGDRVYNEQFF.

The chain employs TRBV5-5 and TRBJ2-3, with TRBD2 matching over 11 bases. The germline V gene encodes CDR1 SGHKS and CDR2 YYEKEE (reference sequence). V dropped 2 bases and J dropped 0; count of bases not matched to a gene: 5. The CDR3 consists of 17 residues. The CDR3 loop reads CASSFLLAGASTDTQYF. CDR3 nucleotide sequence: TGTGCCAGCAGCTTTTTACTAGCGGGGGCTAGCACAGATACGCAGTATTTT.

The chain is built from TRBV7-2 and TRBJ2-5, with TRBD2 matching over 13 bases. Germline values: CDR1 SGHTA, CDR2 FQGNSA. Unmatched junction bases numbered 6, after V lost 5 bases and J lost 6 bases. The CDR3 covers 15 residues. CDR3 sequence: CASSQRTSGGQTQYF. DNA for the CDR3: TGTGCCAGCAGCCAAAGGACTAGCGGGGGTCAGACCCAGTACTTC.

This chain links TRBV5-4 with TRBJ1-2; D may be TRBD1 (5 bases). Deletions cut 0 bases from V and 8 bases from J, with 14 bases between. The CDR3 sequence is 14 residues long. Germline CDR1 is SGHNT and CDR2 is YYREEE (reference sequence). CDR3 protein: CASSLGGTSQGYTF. The CDR3 region has the DNA TGTGCCAGCAGCTTGGGGGGGACCTCGCAGGGCTACACCTTC.

J is TRBJ2-1 and V is TRBV7-7; either TRBD1 or TRBD2 may supply D (6 bases each). CDR3 length: 17 residues. The germline V gene encodes CDR1 SSHAT and CDR2 FNYEAQ (reference sequence). The germline V and J ends were trimmed by 3 bases and 0 bases, with 15 bases remaining between them. The CDR3 is CASSLGGRGSSYNEQFF. In DNA, the CDR3 is TGTGCCAGCAGCTTGGGGGGCCGGGGGAGCTCCTACAATGAGCAGTTCTTC. Supplemented by reference TRBV7-7 and TRBJ2-1, the full variable domain reads GAGVSQSPRYKVTKRGQDVTLRCDPISSHATLYWYQQALGQGPEFLTYFNYEAQPDKSGLPSDRFSAERPEGSISTLTIQRTEQRDSAMYRCASSLGGRGSSYNEQFFGPGTRLTVL.

This clone was found once. The CDR3 bases are TGTGCCAGCAGCCAAGGGGACAGGGGGCGCAATGAAGCTTTCTTT. It is translated as CASSQGDRGRNEAFF. The chain employs TRBV14 and TRBJ1-1; 12 nucleotides line up with TRBD1. CDR3 length: 15 residues. Unmatched junction bases numbered 4, after V lost 1 base and J lost 7 bases. Germline V lookup: CDR1 SGHDN, CDR2 FVKESK.

This sequence joins TRBV9 and TRBJ2-5; TRBD1 is a possible D gene (5 bases). V was trimmed by 0 bases and J by 1 base, leaving 7 bases between them. There are 14 residues in the CDR3. Germline V gene lookup returns CDR1 SGDLS and CDR2 YYNGEE. CDR3 amino acids: CASSVVDSQETQYF. The CDR3, as DNA: TGTGCCAGCAGCGTAGTAGACAGCCAAGAGACCCAGTACTTC. The full variable domain, in which reference TRBV9 and TRBJ2-5 provide the parts outside the CDR3, is DSGVTQTPKHLITATGQRVTLRCSPRSGDLSVYWYQQSLDQGLQFLIQYYNGEERAKGNILERFSAQQFPDLHSELNLSSLELGDSALYFCASSVVDSQETQYFGPGTRLLVL.

The genes are TRBV5-5 and TRBJ1-5; 7 nucleotides line up with TRBD1. The length of the CDR3 is 15 residues. V trimming: 2 bases; J trimming: 1 base; junction bases outside the gene matches: 3. Germline values: CDR1 SGHKS, CDR2 YYEKEE (reference sequence). The CDR3 protein is CASSLSGGSNQPQHF. The CDR3 nucleotides read TGTGCCAGCAGCTTATCAGGGGGAAGCAATCAGCCCCAGCATTTT.